This T cell receptor (beta chain) came from a study of early T cells in non-severe SARS-CoV-2 infection. Study in general: Unsorted whole-blood RNA was sequenced in bulk, leaving chains unpaired.

For this clonotype: No antigen is known for it. The DNA is omitted, as the CDR3 cannot be located on it reliably, and the CDR3 follows TCRdb's listing.

Study results and caveats: Comparison of clonotypes with VDJdb favored anti-spike CD8 responses while missing private and CD4 specificities.

The CDR3 is 13 amino acids in total, end residues counted. Attachment of unique molecular identifiers was made to individual cDNA molecules. TCRdb called the 5' RACE reads again in MiXCR, with one record for every CDR3 protein. The sample shows more than 55,000 distinct CDR3 sequences, roughly 13% of them seen only once. The TCR sequence derives from an adult who was a healthcare worker with PCR-confirmed SARS-CoV-2 infection or an uninfected control (not recorded which). The chain recombines TRBV12-3 or TRBV12-4 with TRBJ2-5. The starting material was whole blood, obtained at baseline. CDR3 region: CASSSSYQETQYF.